Listed here are 8 T cell receptor beta chains from one sample, sequenced in a study of ipilimumab plus nivolumab after autologous stem cell transplantation. TCRdb's copy holds only in-frame clones and misses some; the assay was immunoSEQ multiplex PCR. The profile shows about 16,000 clones, around 68% of them singletons. Sequenced material: PBMCs, taken in a trial of ipilimumab plus nivolumab as post-transplant consolidation. Receptors were obtained from a male donor with diffuse large B-cell lymphoma.

The chain uses TRBV19 and TRBJ2-7; perhaps D is TRBD1 or TRBD2 (5 bases each). Germline V lookup: CDR1 LNHDA, CDR2 SQIVND (reference sequence). The CDR3 spans 15 residues. V lost 0 bases and J lost 3, with 12 bases in between. CDR3 in DNA: TGTGCCAGTAGTATAGACGGGGTAGGGGTCTACGAGCAGTACTTC. Its protein is CASSIDGVGVYEQYF. The whole variable domain, filled in from reference TRBV19 and TRBJ2-7, reads DGGITQSPKYLFRKEGQNVTLSCEQNLNHDAMYWYRQDPGQGLRLIYYSQIVNDFQKGDIAEGYSVSREKKESFPLTVTSAQKNPTAFYLCASSIDGVGVYEQYFGPGTRLTVT.

In DNA, the CDR3 is TGTGCCAGCAGTGGCGGGAAGAACACCGGGGAGCTGTTTTTT. It translates to CASSGGKNTGELFF. This chain joins TRBV2 and TRBJ2-2, with D perhaps TRBD2 (6 bases). Deletions cut 4 bases from V and 1 base from J, with 7 bases between. Germline V gene sequence: CDR1 SNHLY, CDR2 FYNNEI. This CDR3 is built from 14 residues.

This chain links TRBV19 with TRBJ1-5; D is ambiguous. The CDR3 is 14 residues long. The V end was cut by 6 bases, the J end by 5 bases, with 14 bases between. Germline CDR1 reads LNHDA; CDR2 reads SQIVND (reference sequence). The CDR3 protein is CASRFSNGDQPQHF. Written as DNA, the CDR3 is TGTGCCAGTAGGTTCTCTAACGGGGATCAGCCCCAGCATTTT.

The rearrangement uses TRBV7-2 and TRBJ2-3; tentative D call: TRBD2 (7 bases). This CDR3 has 14 amino acids. Trimming took off 4 bases at V and 5 bases at J, with 13 bases between the two ends. Germline V CDR1 and CDR2: SGHTA, FQGNSA. Here the CDR3 DNA reads TGTGCCAGCAGCTGGGGGGGCCCCAGAGATACGCAGTATTTT. It specifies CASSWGGPRDTQYF.

This clone was seen a single time. The chain's CDR3 is CASSVEASGRTDTQYF. The CDR3 DNA sequence: TGTGCCAGCAGCGTAGAGGCTAGCGGGAGGACAGATACGCAGTATTTT. The chain employs TRBV9 and TRBJ2-3, with TRBD2 matching 11 bases. Unmatched junction bases numbered 3, after V lost 0 bases and J lost 3 bases. Germline V gives CDR1 SGDLS, CDR2 YYNGEE. The CDR3 runs 16 residues. Complete variable domain (other parts from reference TRBV9 and TRBJ2-3): DSGVTQTPKHLITATGQRVTLRCSPRSGDLSVYWYQQSLDQGLQFLIQYYNGEERAKGNILERFSAQQFPDLHSELNLSSLELGDSALYFCASSVEASGRTDTQYFGPGTRLTVL.

This chain connects TRBV9 to TRBJ2-5, with TRBD2 matching over 15 bases. The CDR3 extends over 18 amino acids. V shed 3 bases, J shed 5 bases, and the junction held 11 bases outside the gene matches. Germline V gene data show CDR1 as SGDLS and CDR2 as YYNGEE. The CDR3 loop reads CASSDRPGLAGGSETQYF. For the CDR3, the DNA is TGTGCCAGCAGCGATCGTCCGGGACTAGCGGGGGGAAGTGAGACCCAGTACTTC. Together with reference TRBV9 and TRBJ2-5, the CDR3 gives the full variable domain: DSGVTQTPKHLITATGQRVTLRCSPRSGDLSVYWYQQSLDQGLQFLIQYYNGEERAKGNILERFSAQQFPDLHSELNLSSLELGDSALYFCASSDRPGLAGGSETQYFGPGTRLLVL.

This chain connects TRBV27 to TRBJ1-2; 8 nucleotides line up with TRBD1. Germline values: CDR1 MNHEY, CDR2 SMNVEV (reference sequence). The CDR3 covers 16 residues. Germline trimming cut 6 bases from V and 6 bases from J; bases unmatched to any gene: 15. CDR3 residues: CASRPDPTGAWDGYTF. CDR3 in DNA: TGTGCCAGCAGACCCGACCCGACAGGGGCGTGGGATGGCTACACCTTC.

The chain has TRBV11-3 and TRBJ2-2; D unresolved. V was shortened by 0 bases and J by 7 bases, with 6 bases between the two germline ends. CDR3 length equals 13 residues. Germline CDR1 and CDR2: SGHNT and YENEEA. This CDR3 reads CASSLEGSGELFF. The CDR3 DNA is TGTGCCAGCAGCTTAGAAGGTAGCGGGGAGCTGTTTTTT.